This record covers a single T cell receptor beta chain. The antigen remains unidentified. This sample was taken from a study of T cell responses to AZD1222 COVID-19 vaccine. Findings and caveats of the study: Repertoire samples came only from after the peak T cell response. Among AZD1222 vaccinees, only five or six were seropositive at baseline. Most donors were white British, females outnumbered males, and clonal diversity was possibly underestimated.

The table came from immunoSEQ multiplex PCR; TCRdb's copy has only in-frame clones and leaves some out. The sample lists roughly 120,000 clones; 70% to 90% were seen once. Germline CDR1 is KGHDR and CDR2 is SFDVKD. V was shortened by 2 bases and J by 4 bases, with 14 bases between the two germline ends. The CDR3 is 16 residues long. The sample here was peripheral blood, taken on day 0 of AZD1222 vaccination. J is TRBJ1-5 and V is TRBV24-1; D not certain. The sequence came from an adult in good health. The CDR3 DNA follows: TGTGCCACCAGTGATTCGGTTTGGCAGCTAAATCAGCCCCAGCATTTT. Protein product: CATSDSVWQLNQPQHF.